Below are 2 T cell receptor beta chains sequenced from a single sample in a study of T cell repertoires in cytomegalovirus infection (dated by TCRdb to between 2017 and 2020). TCRdb lists the instrument as Illumina HiSeq 1500. TCRdb handled the public reads itself, with Q25 trimming in fastp and clone calling in MiXCR, and kept productive beta chains. A single entry per CDR3 protein holds the most common genes and DNA from its merged rows. The sample yields about 400,000 distinct CDR3 sequences; over 15% were counted once. Approximately 10% of the sample is in the top ten clones. Sequencing used PBMCs. These receptors originate from a human donor in good health (CMV status not recorded). Some clones in this sample may be carry-over from other donors' samples.

The V call is TRBV5-4, the J call TRBJ2-1; 8 bases line up with TRBD2. V lost 4 bases, J lost 4 bases, and 7 bases stayed unmatched. This CDR3 has 15 residues. CDR1 is SGHNT and CDR2 is YYREEE in the germline V gene (reference sequence). The CDR3 reads CASSAGSGGYNEQFF. CDR3 in DNA: TGTGCCAGCAGCGCCGGCAGCGGGGGATACAATGAGCAGTTCTTC. Drawing the rest from reference TRBV5-4 and TRBJ2-1, the complete variable domain is ETGVTQSPTHLIKTRGQQVTLRCSSQSGHNTVSWYQQALGQGPQFIFQYYREEENGRGNFPPRFSGLQFPNYSSELNVNALELDDSALYLCASSAGSGGYNEQFFGPGTRLTVL.

The sample holds a few counts of this clonotype. The rearrangement joins TRBV6-7 to TRBJ2-1, with TRBD1 matching over 7 bases. TRBV6-7 is an open reading frame, and its role is uncertain. J gave up 7 bases and V 5 bases, and 5 bases lay outside the gene matches. This CDR3 spans 13 amino acids. The CDR3 here is CASSTTGKNEQFF. For the CDR3, the DNA is TGTGCCAGCAGTACGACAGGGAAGAATGAGCAGTTCTTC.